The 13 T cell receptor beta chains given below trace back to one sample, sequenced in a study of primary melanoma T cells and metastatic recurrence. Only in-frame clones appear in the TCRdb table, and some are missing; sequencing was by immunoSEQ multiplex PCR. The sample lists a few hundred clones; about 85% were seen once. Material: melanoma tumor tissue. These receptors were collected from a human donor with melanoma.

This chain uses TRBV6-8 with TRBJ1-1; D unclear. Germline V gives CDR1 MNHGY, CDR2 SAAAGT. Trimming took 7 bases from V and 0 from J, leaving 18 bases between them. The CDR3 consists of 16 residues. The CDR3 nucleotides are TGTGCCAGCACCTCTAGCCGGGGTATCATGAACACTGAAGCTTTCTTT. Its translation: CASTSSRGIMNTEAFF.

In this sample, this clone turned up once. The rearrangement uses TRBV11-3 and TRBJ1-4, with D possibly matching TRBD1 (6 bases). Germline V gene sequence: CDR1 SGHNT, CDR2 YENEEA. The V and J ends lost 5 bases and 4 bases respectively, with 11 bases between them. The CDR3 contains 14 residues. CDR3 nucleotides: TGTGCCAGCAGCAACGGACAGAATAATGAAAAACTGTTTTTT. Translation: CASSNGQNNEKLFF.

This chain links TRBV6-8 with TRBJ1-4; 9 bases match TRBD1. The CDR3 runs to 14 residues. V trimming: 6 bases; J trimming: 7 bases; junction bases outside the gene matches: 6. CDR1 and CDR2 from the germline V gene are MNHGY and SAAAGT. The CDR3 reads CASRTGGESEKLFF. CDR3 in DNA: TGTGCCAGCAGAACAGGGGGCGAGAGTGAAAAACTGTTTTTT.

This clone has just one count. V gene TRBV10-2 combines with J gene TRBJ1-1; D remains ambiguous. Germline values: CDR1 WSHSY, CDR2 SAAADI. Trimming stripped 3 bases from V and 1 base from J, with 9 bases between. This CDR3 contains 14 residues. CDR3 sequence: CASSEKGTNTEAFF. DNA of the CDR3: TGCGCCAGCAGTGAAAAGGGAACGAACACTGAAGCTTTCTTT.

To note about this clone: The junction does not match germline at one end; this may be a read error. There is an ambiguous or unread base here, so the residue it gives is written X. The chain recombines TRBV19 with TRBJ2-5, with D perhaps being TRBD1 or TRBD2 (7 bases each). CDR3 length: 14 residues. Looked up from germline, CDR1 is LNHDA and CDR2 is SQIVND (reference sequence). The CDR3 nucleotides are TGTGCCARTAGTCCAGAGGGCAGGGGGGGGACCCAGTACTTC. Protein sequence: CAXSPEGRGGTQYF.

This rearrangement joins TRBV11-3 to TRBJ1-6, with D hard to call. Germline V CDR1 and CDR2: SGHNT, YENEEA. V was clipped by 1 base and J by 8 bases, with 18 bases between them. There are 17 residues in the CDR3. CDR3: CASSLGPGNVWDSPLHF. As DNA, the CDR3 is TGTGCCAGCAGCTTAGGGCCCGGTAACGTCTGGGATTCACCCCTCCACTTT.

The chain combines TRBV6-8 with TRBJ1-1; 8 bases map to TRBD1. Germline-derived CDR1 and CDR2 are MNHGY and SAAAGT. The junction had 9 bases not matched to a gene; V was cut back by 2 bases and J by 10 bases. The CDR3 has 14 residues. The chain's CDR3 is CASSYVTGGERAFF. Written as DNA, the CDR3 is TGTGCCAGCAGTTACGTCACAGGGGGTGAGAGAGCTTTCTTT.

The V and J genes are TRBV6-8 and TRBJ1-4; 10 bases line up with TRBD1. Germline loops: CDR1 MNHGY, CDR2 SAAAGT. Trimming cost V 6 bases and J 6 bases; bases outside gene matches: 7. The CDR3 contains 15 residues. The CDR3 protein is CASSPAGTGDEKLFF. The CDR3 DNA follows: TGTGCCAGCAGCCCCGCCGGGACAGGGGATGAAAAACTGTTTTTT.

The rearrangement uses TRBV19 and TRBJ2-3, with 7 bases identical to TRBD2. J was trimmed by 5 bases and V by 0 bases; bases with no gene match: 11. The CDR3 has 17 amino acids. Germline V gene lookup returns CDR1 LNHDA and CDR2 SQIVND (reference sequence). CDR3 sequence reads: CASSIEGGRLLRDTQYF. The DNA of the CDR3 is TGTGCCAGTAGTATAGAGGGAGGGAGACTACTTCGAGATACGCAGTATTTT.

The V gene is TRBV11-3, the J gene TRBJ2-1; 8 bases are shared with TRBD1. Germline assignment: CDR1 SGHNT and CDR2 YENEEA. Trimming took 1 base from V and 8 from J; bases not matched to a gene: 4. This CDR3 contains 14 residues. The CDR3 DNA reads as TGTGCCAGCAGCTTAGGGACAGGGTTCGATGAGCAGTTCTTC. The encoded protein is CASSLGTGFDEQFF.

V gene TRBV30 combines with J gene TRBJ1-5; a weak D match, TRBD1 (5 bases). The CDR3 covers 13 residues. Trimming removed 3 bases from V and 4 bases from J, with 10 bases in between. Germline CDR1 reads GTSNPN; CDR2 reads SVGIG (reference sequence). CDR3 sequence: CAWRAGTNQPQHF. Here the CDR3 DNA reads TGTGCCTGGAGGGCAGGGACTAATCAGCCCCAGCATTTT.

The chain carries TRBV6-7 and TRBJ1-4, with TRBD1 matching 10 bases. TRBV6-7 is reported as an ORF; its role is uncertain. The CDR3 is 14 residues long. Trimming removed 3 bases from V and 7 bases from J; junction bases left unmatched: 2. CDR3 nucleotides: TGTGCCAGCAGTTATGGGACAGGGGCTGAAAAACTGTTTTTT. It specifies CASSYGTGAEKLFF.

The chain couples TRBV11-3 to TRBJ2-3, with D perhaps TRBD2 (5 bases). Germline values: CDR1 SGHNT, CDR2 YENEEA. Deletions cut 5 bases from V and 5 bases from J, with 14 bases between. This CDR3 has 14 amino acids. The CDR3 loop is CASSRGLPRDTQYF. For the CDR3, the DNA is TGTGCCAGCAGCCGAGGACTCCCAAGAGATACGCAGTATTTT.